The next 20 T cell receptor beta chains were all read from a single sample in a study of long-term antiretroviral therapy in people with HIV. The assay used was immunoSEQ (version v3.0), run at survey level. The protocol was immunoSEQ multiplex PCR, while the TCRdb copy is restricted to in-frame clones and leaves out a portion. The sample yields tens of thousands of clones, roughly 87% seen once. This sample comprised unsorted PBMCs, obtained 0.2 years before starting antiretroviral therapy. The receptor source for this set is a man between 18 and 29 years old with HIV.

This rearrangement joins TRBV9 to TRBJ2-5; possible D gene TRBD2, 6 bases. With 3 bases removed from V and 5 bases from J, the gap between germline ends came to 11 bases. The germline V gene has CDR1 SGDLS and CDR2 YYNGEE. The CDR3 runs to 13 residues. In nucleotides, the CDR3 is TGTGCCAGCAGCGGACCGGGGGACGAGACCCAGTACTTC. This translates into CASSGPGDETQYF.

V gene TRBV4-1 combines with J gene TRBJ1-1; D possibly corresponds to TRBD1 (5 bases). With 3 bases removed from V and 5 bases from J, the gap between germline ends came to 7 bases. This CDR3 region has 12 residues. Germline V gene sequence: CDR1 MGHRA, CDR2 YSYEKL. The CDR3 sequence: CASSHTGTEAFF. DNA for the CDR3: TGCGCCAGCAGCCATACAGGTACTGAAGCTTTCTTT.

The J gene is TRBJ1-1, the V gene TRBV18; D is uncertain. Trimming pared 0 bases from V and 4 bases from J, leaving 12 bases between. The CDR3 length is 15 residues. CDR1 and CDR2 from the germline V gene are KGHSH and LQKENI. CDR3 residues: CASSPPTGMGTEAFF. In nucleotides, the CDR3 is TGTGCCAGCTCACCACCAACGGGTATGGGCACTGAAGCTTTCTTT.

V usage is TRBV28 and J usage is TRBJ2-4; perhaps TRBD2 as D (5 bases). V was pared by 8 bases and J by 0 bases, with 20 bases between. The CDR3 contains 17 residues. Germline lookup yields CDR1 MDHEN and CDR2 SYDVKM. The CDR3 DNA sequence: TGTGCCAGCCTCAGTTTAGCGCGGGCAGCAGCCAAAAACATTCAGTACTTC. Its translation is CASLSLARAAAKNIQYF.

This chain connects TRBV19 to TRBJ2-7; D possibly matches TRBD1 or TRBD2 (6 bases each). The germline gives CDR1 LNHDA, CDR2 SQIVND (reference sequence). Deletions cut 6 bases from V and 5 bases from J, with 14 bases between. The CDR3 extends over 13 amino acids. CDR3 in DNA: TGTGCCAGTAGCCCAGGGGAGGAGAACGAGCAGTACTTC. Protein product: CASSPGEENEQYF.

The chain joins TRBV28 to TRBJ1-2; D uncertain. Trimming cost V 2 bases and J 3 bases, with 7 bases left between them. The CDR3 is made up of 13 amino acids. The germline CDR1 and CDR2 sequences are MDHEN and SYDVKM. For the CDR3, the DNA is TGTGCCAGCAGTTTAGGCAGCTACTATGGCTACACCTTC. This gives the protein CASSLGSYYGYTF.

The V and J genes are TRBV15 and TRBJ2-1; possibly TRBD1 or TRBD2 for D (5 bases each). The V gene lost 1 base and the J gene lost 8 bases, with 9 bases spanning the gap. The CDR3 runs to 13 residues. Germline CDR1 is LNHNV and CDR2 is YYDKDF (reference sequence). The DNA for the CDR3 is TGTGCCACCAGCAGAGCTCTGGGGGATGAGCAGTTCTTC. Protein: CATSRALGDEQFF.

This clone was counted once. The chain uses TRBV6-1 and TRBJ1-1; 10 positions match TRBD1. CDR3 length equals 17 residues. From germline, CDR1 is MNHNS and CDR2 SASEGT. Trimming removed 3 bases from V and 5 bases from J; junction bases left unmatched: 12. The CDR3 region has the DNA TGTGCCAGCAGTGACCTTCTAACGGGACAGGGGAGAACTGAAGCTTTCTTT. Its translation is CASSDLLTGQGRTEAFF.

As DNA, the CDR3 is TGTGCCAGTCCCCTTCTAAACAGGGCACCGTCCTACGAGCAGTACTTC. It encodes CASPLLNRAPSYEQYF. V and J are TRBV2 and TRBJ2-7; TRBD1 might be the D (6 bases). CDR3 length equals 16 residues. V was clipped by 9 bases and J by 1 base, with 22 bases between them. The germline gives CDR1 SNHLY, CDR2 FYNNEI. Using reference TRBV2 and TRBJ2-7 for the parts outside the CDR3, the full variable domain is EPEVTQTPSHQVTQMGQEVILRCVPISNHLYFYWYRQILGQKVEFLVSFYNNEISEKSEIFDDQFSVERPDGSNFTLKIRSTKLEDSAMYFCASPLLNRAPSYEQYFGPGTRLTVT.

V is TRBV4-1 and J is TRBJ2-7; 11 bases are a match to TRBD2. Germline assignment: CDR1 MGHRA and CDR2 YSYEKL. The CDR3 sequence is 15 residues long. The J segment lost 4 bases and the V segment lost 1 base, leaving 3 bases of the junction unmatched. The CDR3 sequence is CASSQVAGGRYEQYF. The CDR3 region has the DNA TGCGCCAGCAGCCAAGTAGCGGGGGGGCGTTACGAGCAGTACTTC.

The rearrangement joins TRBV9 to TRBJ2-1; TRBD1 might be the D (9 bases). V lost 4 bases and J lost 5, with 19 bases in between. Looked up from germline, CDR1 is SGDLS and CDR2 is YYNGEE. The CDR3 runs to 16 residues. DNA for the CDR3: TGTGCCAGCAGCCCAACGGGGGGGGACAGGGACAATGAGCAGTTCTTC. Its protein is CASSPTGGDRDNEQFF.

The V gene is TRBV5-6, the J gene TRBJ2-7, with TRBD1 matching 11 bases. Germline V CDR1 and CDR2: SGHDT, YYEEEE. The length of the CDR3 is 15 residues. V was pared by 4 bases and J by 2 bases, with 5 bases of the junction left unmatched. The DNA for the CDR3 is TGTGCCAGCAGCCCGGGACAGGGGGAGACCTACGAGCAGTACTTC. It codes for CASSPGQGETYEQYF.

The CDR3: CASSSPDSRGDETQYF. Written as DNA, the CDR3 is TGTGCCAGCAGCTCTCCGGACTCCCGGGGGGACGAGACCCAGTACTTC. The rearrangement uses TRBV5-4 and TRBJ2-5, with 7 bases that match TRBD2. After removal of 3 bases from V and 5 bases from J, the junction contained 13 bases not matched to a gene. The CDR3 sequence is 16 residues long. Germline V gene lookup returns CDR1 SGHNT and CDR2 YYREEE (reference sequence).

V usage is TRBV7-2 and J usage is TRBJ1-2, with D possibly matching TRBD1 (6 bases). The germline V gene has CDR1 SGHTA and CDR2 FQGNSA. This CDR3 is built from 14 residues. Trimming removed 1 base from V and 8 bases from J, with 14 bases in between. The CDR3 reads CASSLGSAGVGYTF. Here the CDR3 DNA reads TGTGCCAGCAGCTTAGGGTCGGCAGGGGTCGGCTACACCTTC.

CDR3 bases: TGTGCCAGTAGGGCCGCCGGGGAGATAAACACCATATATTTT. Its translation is CASRAAGEINTIYF. The rearrangement uses TRBV19 and TRBJ1-3, with D unclear. Germline V gene data show CDR1 as LNHDA and CDR2 as SQIVND (reference sequence). The CDR3 spans 14 residues. The ends were cut back, 6 bases at V and 6 bases at J, with 15 bases in the middle.

The chain recombines TRBV6-1 with TRBJ1-2; D is unclear. The CDR3 contains 13 residues. Trimming cost V 3 bases and J 2 bases, with 7 bases left between them. Germline CDR1 MNHNS, CDR2 SASEGT. In nucleotides, the CDR3 is TGTGCCAGCAGTGAGTCTGGGAACTATGGCTACACCTTC. Its protein is CASSESGNYGYTF.

In this sample, this clone turned up once. The chain carries TRBV19 and TRBJ1-1; D gene unclear. The CDR3 contains 14 residues. Germline V gene data show CDR1 as LNHDA and CDR2 as SQIVND (reference sequence). V was trimmed by 6 bases and J by 1 base, leaving 12 bases between them. CDR3 in amino acids: CASSSPRRNTEAFF. The CDR3, as DNA: TGTGCCAGTAGCAGCCCCAGAAGGAACACTGAAGCTTTCTTT.

This clone was seen once. The chain carries TRBV4-2 and TRBJ2-2, with TRBD2 identical over 7 bases. The CDR3 totals 17 residues. Germline CDR1 reads LGHNA; CDR2 reads YNFKEQ. Trimming cost V 0 bases and J 11 bases; bases outside gene matches: 15. The CDR3 bases are TGTGCCAGCAGCCAAGATTTGGCGGGAGTTGGAGGCGGAGAGCTGTTTTTT. It specifies CASSQDLAGVGGGELFF.

V usage is TRBV11-2 and J usage is TRBJ1-1; 11 bases fit TRBD1. Trimming took 5 bases from V and 11 from J; bases not matched to a gene: 7. The CDR3 loop spans 13 amino acids. Per the germline V gene, CDR1 is SGHAT and CDR2 is FQNNGV. CDR3 residues: CASSHGDRGKAFF. CDR3 nucleotide sequence: TGTGCCAGCAGCCACGGGGACAGGGGGAAGGCTTTCTTT.

This chain links TRBV5-4 with TRBJ2-7; a possible D gene is TRBD2 (6 bases). Trimming shortened V by 2 bases and J by 3 bases, and 6 bases separated the two germline ends. The CDR3 runs 12 residues. Germline V gene sequence: CDR1 SGHNT, CDR2 YYREEE (reference sequence). CDR3 sequence reads: CASSFGSYEQYF. CDR3 bases: TGTGCCAGCAGCTTCGGGAGCTACGAGCAGTACTTC.